This section outlines one T cell receptor beta chain sequence together with its context. What it binds is unknown. This sample is drawn from a study of blood T cells in healthy people across ages. The study, taken as a whole, reports: Naive CD4+ cells and diversity were both higher in long-lived donors than in aged donors.

With a J-beta primer mix and a sample-barcoded 5' primer, a second PCR ran roughly 6 to 11 cycles. TCRdb independently ran MiXCR on the 5' RACE reads; one entry per CDR3 protein. The sample includes about 1.5 million distinct CDR3 sequences, approximately 42% of them seen just once. CDR1 and CDR2 (germline): DFQATT, SNEGSKA (reference sequence). This CDR3 is 15 amino acids long. Trimming took 4 bases from V and 3 from J, leaving 17 bases between them. The V and J genes are TRBV20-1 and TRBJ2-3; D may be TRBD1 or TRBD2 (6 bases each). What was sequenced was blood. This TCR came from a woman aged 18-29 years in good health. As DNA, the CDR3 is TGCAGTGCTATCCACCCGGGGGCTGGAACAGATACGCAGTATTTT. It encodes CSAIHPGAGTDTQYF.